Below are 27 T cell receptor beta chains sequenced from a single sample in a study of blood T cell repertoires in COVID-19. TCRdb keeps only in-frame clones here, not all; method: immunoSEQ multiplex PCR. The sample records around 300,000 clones, more than 85% being singletons. The sequenced sample was peripheral blood. These TCRs come from a woman in her twenties or thirties with COVID-19, enrolled during active disease.

The chain links TRBV2 to TRBJ2-1; 7 bases align to TRBD2. This CDR3 is built from 14 residues. CDR1 SNHLY and CDR2 FYNNEI come from the germline V gene. The ends lost 2 bases at V and 4 bases at J; junction bases unmatched: 2. The CDR3 bases are TGTGCCAGCAGTGAACTAGCGGCTTACAATGAGCAGTTCTTC. Its translation is CASSELAAYNEQFF.

This chain uses TRBV27 with TRBJ1-2; TRBD1 aligns across 7 bases. V lost 5 bases, J lost 1 base, and 7 bases stayed unmatched. Germline V gives CDR1 MNHEY, CDR2 SMNVEV (reference sequence). The CDR3 runs to 15 residues. This CDR3 is CASSRQGSLNYGYTF. CDR3 nucleotide sequence: TGTGCCAGCAGTCGACAGGGAAGTCTTAACTATGGCTACACCTTC.

The chain combines TRBV5-1 with TRBJ2-6; a possible D gene is TRBD1 (6 bases). CDR3 size: 16 residues. Trimming pared 4 bases from V and 0 bases from J, leaving 11 bases between. CDR1 and CDR2 from the germline V gene are SGHRS and YFSETQ. The CDR3 DNA follows: TGCGCCAGCAGCGGACAGTCGAACTCTGGGGCCAACGTCCTGACTTTC. This codes for CASSGQSNSGANVLTF.

In its sample, this clone was seen once. The rearrangement joins TRBV27 to TRBJ2-2; 7 bases are shared with TRBD1. Germline CDR1 MNHEY, CDR2 SMNVEV (reference sequence). This CDR3 contains 14 residues. The V gene end was trimmed by 6 bases and the J gene end by 4 bases; junction bases not matched to a gene: 5. This CDR3 is CASSQDRPTGELFF. CDR3 coding DNA: TGTGCCAGCAGCCAGGACAGGCCCACCGGGGAGCTGTTTTTT.

This chain connects TRBV30 to TRBJ1-4, with D tentatively TRBD1 (5 bases). The CDR3 consists of 15 residues. Germline V lookup: CDR1 GTSNPN, CDR2 SVGIG (reference sequence). V dropped 1 base and J dropped 5 bases, with 14 bases sitting between them. CDR3: CAWSGNRLPNEKLFF. The CDR3 nucleotides read TGTGCCTGGAGTGGAAACAGGTTGCCCAATGAAAAACTGTTTTTT.

The rearrangement uses TRBV27 and TRBJ1-3; D uncertain. CDR3 length equals 14 residues. The ends were cut back, 1 base at V and 0 bases at J, with 4 bases in the middle. Germline CDR1 MNHEY, CDR2 SMNVEV (reference sequence). CDR3 sequence: CASSLLSSGNTIYF. DNA for the CDR3: TGTGCCAGCAGTTTATTGAGCTCTGGAAACACCATATATTTT.

J is TRBJ1-1 and V is TRBV29-1; TRBD1 is a possible D gene (6 bases). V was pared by 4 bases and J by 5 bases, with 14 bases between. Germline V gene lookup returns CDR1 SQVTM and CDR2 ANQGSEA. CDR3 size: 13 residues. The CDR3 nucleotides are TGCAGCGTTGCACAGGGCCGATGGACTGAAGCTTTCTTT. It yields the protein CSVAQGRWTEAFF.

This rearrangement joins TRBV28 to TRBJ2-7; 8 nucleotides align to TRBD1. The V gene's germline CDR1 is MDHEN and CDR2 SYDVKM. The CDR3 runs 13 residues. V was pared by 3 bases and J by 4 bases, with 2 bases of the junction left unmatched. The CDR3 protein is CASSFGDRYEQYF. In nucleotides, the CDR3 is TGTGCCAGCAGTTTCGGGGACAGGTACGAGCAGTACTTC.

The V call is TRBV25-1, the J call TRBJ1-1, with a tentative D call TRBD1 (5 bases). In germline, CDR1 is MGHDK, CDR2 SYGVNS. V dropped 8 bases and J dropped 3 bases, with 10 bases sitting between them. CDR3 size: 12 residues. The DNA of the CDR3 is TGTGCCAGCGGTTGGGGGGACACTGAAGCTTTCTTT. Amino acids: CASGWGDTEAFF.

The chain is built from TRBV12-3 or TRBV12-4 and TRBJ1-6; maybe TRBD1 (5 bases). The V gene lost 2 bases and the J gene lost 9 bases, with 8 bases spanning the gap. The length of the CDR3 is 13 residues. The CDR3 loop is CASSLMGGSPLHF. In DNA, the CDR3 is TGTGCCAGCAGTTTAATGGGGGGTTCACCCCTCCACTTT.

The genes are TRBV6-6 and TRBJ1-2; 7 bases line up with TRBD1. CDR3 length equals 14 residues. Trimming removed 10 bases from V and 5 bases from J; junction bases left unmatched: 13. Germline CDR1 and CDR2: MNHNY and SVGAGI (reference sequence). DNA for the CDR3: TGTGCCACCACTACAGGGGCCCCTTCATATGGCTACACCTTC. Amino acids: CATTTGAPSYGYTF.

A few counts support this clone. The V call is TRBV27, the J call TRBJ2-1, with 13 bases that match TRBD2. V trimming: 4 bases; J trimming: 7 bases; junction bases outside the gene matches: 1. The germline V gene has CDR1 MNHEY and CDR2 SMNVEV (reference sequence). This CDR3 region has 14 residues. The CDR3 sequence: CASSWGLAGNEQFF. The CDR3 DNA is TGTGCCAGCAGTTGGGGACTAGCGGGGAATGAGCAGTTCTTC.

V and J are TRBV7-8 and TRBJ1-5, with 8 bases identical to TRBD1. With 5 bases clipped from V and 3 bases from J, the junction kept 9 bases outside the gene matches. Germline V gene data show CDR1 as SGHVS and CDR2 as FQNEAQ. This CDR3 has 16 amino acids. The CDR3 nucleotides read TGTGCCAGCAGCCCAGGACAGGGTATTAACAATCAGCCCCAGCATTTT. Amino acids: CASSPGQGINNQPQHF.

This chain joins TRBV9 and TRBJ2-2; D not resolved. CDR3 size: 14 residues. From germline, CDR1 is SGDLS and CDR2 YYNGEE. V was pared by 0 bases and J by 6 bases, with 9 bases between. The CDR3 region is CASSVVPGAGELFF. The CDR3 DNA follows: TGTGCCAGCAGCGTAGTCCCCGGAGCCGGGGAGCTGTTTTTT.

J is TRBJ1-2 and V is TRBV12-3 or TRBV12-4; the D gene is possibly TRBD1 (5 bases). V dropped 6 bases and J dropped 0 bases, with 8 bases sitting between them. The CDR3 is 13 residues long. The CDR3 region is CASSDSSNYGYTF. The CDR3 nucleotides read TGTGCCAGCAGCGACAGTTCTAACTATGGCTACACCTTC.

The chain has TRBV12-2 and TRBJ1-1; the table's D call, TRBD1, has no DNA check behind it. TRBV12-2 is an annotated pseudogene. CDR3 length: 15 amino acids. CDR3 DNA: TGTGCAAGTCGCTTAAGAAGGGGGCGTGGCACTGAAGCTTTCTTT. Its protein product is CASRLRRGRGTEAFF.

The J gene is TRBJ2-3, the V gene TRBV5-4, with D perhaps matching TRBD2 (6 bases). CDR1 and CDR2 from the germline V gene are SGHNT and YYREEE (reference sequence). The V gene lost 4 bases and the J gene lost 1 base, with 19 bases spanning the gap. This CDR3 contains 17 residues. CDR3 sequence reads: CASSPGVRTPRTDTQYF. CDR3 in DNA: TGTGCCAGCAGCCCGGGGGTTAGGACCCCTCGCACAGATACGCAGTATTTT.

V usage is TRBV14 and J usage is TRBJ2-6; D is uncertain. Trimming removed 4 bases from V and 0 bases from J, with 13 bases in between. There are 17 residues in the CDR3. The V gene's germline CDR1 is SGHDN and CDR2 FVKESK. CDR3 residues: CASSLYLFPSGANVLTF. The CDR3 bases are TGTGCCAGCAGCCTATATCTTTTTCCCTCTGGGGCCAACGTCCTGACTTTC.

The gene calls are TRBV5-8 and TRBJ2-3, with 7 bases identical to TRBD2. The CDR3 covers 15 residues. The trim removed 8 bases at V and 4 bases at J, leaving 13 bases unmatched. Looked up from germline, CDR1 is SGHTS and CDR2 is YDEGEE. The CDR3 region has the DNA TGTGCCAGTGGACCCTTGAGCGGGATGGCAGATACGCAGTATTTT. Its protein product is CASGPLSGMADTQYF.

The rearrangement joins TRBV19 to TRBJ1-2, with D perhaps TRBD1 (5 bases). The germline V gene encodes CDR1 LNHDA and CDR2 SQIVND (reference sequence). CDR3 length equals 13 residues. V lost 4 bases, J lost 3 bases, and 9 bases lay in between. The CDR3 spells CASSRRQHYGYTF. CDR3 bases: TGTGCCAGTAGTAGGCGACAGCACTATGGCTACACCTTC.

In this sample, this clone turned up a few times. V usage is TRBV11-2 and J usage is TRBJ2-7, with 9 bases identical to TRBD1. Looked up from germline, CDR1 is SGHAT and CDR2 is FQNNGV. The CDR3 contains 15 residues. V was clipped by 5 bases and J by 5 bases; unmatched bases: 10. The CDR3 loop is CASSLTGGFLDEQYF. The CDR3 DNA reads TGTGCCAGCAGCCTTACAGGGGGCTTCCTCGACGAGCAGTACTTC.

This clone was seen a handful of times. The chain links TRBV24-1 to TRBJ2-2, with 11 bases that match TRBD1. CDR3 length: 17 amino acids. V was pared by 4 bases and J by 3 bases, with 6 bases of the junction left unmatched. Germline CDR1 KGHDR, CDR2 SFDVKD. CDR3 nucleotides: TGTGCCACCAGTGACCAACCGGGACAGGGGGACACCGGGGAGCTGTTTTTT. This gives the protein CATSDQPGQGDTGELFF.

The rearrangement links TRBV6-4 to TRBJ1-1, with D hard to call. The length of the CDR3 is 16 residues. Germline V lookup: CDR1 MRHNA, CDR2 SNTAGT. Between the trimmed V and J ends, which lost 6 bases and 5 bases, there was a span of 22 bases. The CDR3 bases are TGTGCCAGCAGCGACGACACTGGGAAGGGAGGTACTGAAGCTTTCTTT. This sequence encodes CASSDDTGKGGTEAFF.

This sequence joins TRBV9 and TRBJ2-1, with 7 bases aligning to TRBD1. The germline V gene has CDR1 SGDLS and CDR2 YYNGEE. The CDR3 is 14 residues long. The ends lost 3 bases at V and 9 bases at J; junction bases unmatched: 9. CDR3 in amino acids: CASSAYGTVSEQFF. CDR3 bases: TGTGCCAGCAGCGCCTACGGGACAGTGAGTGAGCAGTTCTTC.

The gene calls are TRBV7-9 and TRBJ1-1; 9 bases agree with TRBD1. With 4 bases clipped from V and 3 bases from J, the junction kept 9 bases outside the gene matches. There are 16 residues in the CDR3. Looked up from germline, CDR1 is SEHNR and CDR2 is FQNEAQ (reference sequence). The CDR3 DNA follows: TGTGCCAGCAGCTCGCTCCGGGACAGGGATGACACTGAAGCTTTCTTT. Translating it yields CASSSLRDRDDTEAFF.

The V and J genes are TRBV6-6 and TRBJ1-6; the D gene is possibly TRBD1 (5 bases). The germline CDR1 and CDR2 sequences are MNHNY and SVGAGI (reference sequence). This CDR3 contains 18 residues. V was pared by 5 bases and J by 7 bases, with 24 bases between. CDR3 residues: CASSPLWQGDINNSPLHF. The CDR3 bases are TGTGCCAGCAGTCCCTTATGGCAGGGCGATATTAACAATTCACCCCTCCACTTT.

This chain uses TRBV6-6 with TRBJ1-1; TRBD1 aligns across 7 bases. CDR1 is MNHNY and CDR2 is SVGAGI in the germline V gene (reference sequence). The CDR3 loop spans 14 amino acids. Germline trimming cut 4 bases from V and 4 bases from J; bases unmatched to any gene: 6. The DNA of the CDR3 is TGTGCCAGCAGTTTCGATACAGGGGTCACTGAAGCTTTCTTT. Its translation is CASSFDTGVTEAFF.